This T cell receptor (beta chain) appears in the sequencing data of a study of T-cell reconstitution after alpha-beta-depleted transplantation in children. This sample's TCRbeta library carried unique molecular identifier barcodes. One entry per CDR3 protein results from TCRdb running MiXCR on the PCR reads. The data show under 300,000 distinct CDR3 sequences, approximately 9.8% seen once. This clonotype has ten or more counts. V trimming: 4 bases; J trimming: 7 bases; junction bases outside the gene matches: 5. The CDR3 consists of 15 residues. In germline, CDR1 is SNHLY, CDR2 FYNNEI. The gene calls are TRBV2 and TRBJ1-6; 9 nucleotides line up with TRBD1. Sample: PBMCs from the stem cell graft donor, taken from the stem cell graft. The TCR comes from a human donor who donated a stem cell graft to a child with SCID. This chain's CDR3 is CASSARDRANSPLHF. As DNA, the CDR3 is TGTGCCAGCAGTGCTCGGGACAGGGCAAATTCACCCCTCCACTTT.